This T cell receptor beta chain was identified during a study of blood T cell repertoires in COVID-19. Study-wide background: Samples came from the United States, Italy and Spain, spanning acute and convalescent COVID-19.

Deletions cut 6 bases from V and 7 bases from J, with 10 bases between. This CDR3 contains 12 residues. Germline CDR1 and CDR2: MNHEY and SVGAGI. Authors' analysis steps: How many nucleated cells were present was estimated from reference gene primer amplification. Only in-frame clones appear in the TCRdb table, and some are missing; sequencing was by immunoSEQ multiplex PCR. V and J calls and clone size follow that table, whereas D and trimming were derived from the DNA. The profile shows 100,000 to 150,000 clones, approximately 83% of them singletons. Sequencing was done on a sample of peripheral blood. This TCR was recovered from a woman aged 45 to 65 with acute or convalescent COVID-19. The chain couples TRBV6-5 to TRBJ1-5, with D possibly matching TRBD1 (5 bases). DNA for the CDR3: TGTGCCAGCAGAGACAGTTTACAGCCCCAGCATTTT. As protein: CASRDSLQPQHF.